This is a list of T cell receptor beta chains from one sample in a study of blood T cells in healthy people across ages. MiXCR was run by TCRdb on the 5' RACE reads, yielding one entry per CDR3 protein. The sample consists of about 1,400,000 distinct CDR3 sequences, roughly 59% of them appearing once. The sequencing input was blood. These receptors were taken from a man younger than 35 in good health. Both conserved end residues are trimmed from each CDR3.

V gene: TRBV6-5
CDR3 protein: ASSYSGGRGIYGYT

V gene: TRBV20-1
CDR3 protein: SAYYRAYSGANVLT

V gene: TRBV7-2
CDR3 protein: ASSLGTPRRQY

V gene: TRBV6-2/TRBV6-3
CDR3 protein: ASSARVFENEQF

V gene: TRBV4-3
CDR3 protein: ASSQSSDTNEKLF

V gene: TRBV7-9
CDR3 protein: ASSSGTAGSYEQY

V gene: TRBV6-2/TRBV6-3
CDR3 protein: ASSYSLYTQY

V gene: TRBV19
CDR3 protein: ASSSEVTGGPYEQY

V gene: TRBV4-2
CDR3 protein: ASSQVTGSRGYT

V gene: TRBV4-3
CDR3 protein: ASSQDPLVNEQF

V gene: TRBV29-1
CDR3 protein: SVERTGSNYGYT

V gene: TRBV11-2
CDR3 protein: ASSLRGTGGGPGYT

V gene: TRBV4-2
CDR3 protein: ASSQEAWTGLPYEQY

V gene: TRBV20-1
CDR3 protein: SARDGTEHPGELF

V gene: TRBV3-1
CDR3 protein: ASSRGQNVY

V gene: TRBV20-1
CDR3 protein: SARVSNRGAQPQH

V gene: TRBV27
CDR3 protein: ASSDRSSYEQY

V gene: TRBV6-5
CDR3 protein: ASSYSSPQDQY

V gene: TRBV7-9
CDR3 protein: ASLFGSIDTDTQY

V gene: TRBV7-9
CDR3 protein: ASSLEGGEQF

V gene: TRBV4-2
CDR3 protein: ASSQEGTGDGYT

V gene: TRBV27
CDR3 protein: ASSLSQGAKTQY

V gene: TRBV10-1
CDR3 protein: ASSAPGAGADTQY

V gene: TRBV3-1
CDR3 protein: ASSHQSRNGYT

V gene: TRBV29-1
CDR3 protein: SVEPSGRGYGYT